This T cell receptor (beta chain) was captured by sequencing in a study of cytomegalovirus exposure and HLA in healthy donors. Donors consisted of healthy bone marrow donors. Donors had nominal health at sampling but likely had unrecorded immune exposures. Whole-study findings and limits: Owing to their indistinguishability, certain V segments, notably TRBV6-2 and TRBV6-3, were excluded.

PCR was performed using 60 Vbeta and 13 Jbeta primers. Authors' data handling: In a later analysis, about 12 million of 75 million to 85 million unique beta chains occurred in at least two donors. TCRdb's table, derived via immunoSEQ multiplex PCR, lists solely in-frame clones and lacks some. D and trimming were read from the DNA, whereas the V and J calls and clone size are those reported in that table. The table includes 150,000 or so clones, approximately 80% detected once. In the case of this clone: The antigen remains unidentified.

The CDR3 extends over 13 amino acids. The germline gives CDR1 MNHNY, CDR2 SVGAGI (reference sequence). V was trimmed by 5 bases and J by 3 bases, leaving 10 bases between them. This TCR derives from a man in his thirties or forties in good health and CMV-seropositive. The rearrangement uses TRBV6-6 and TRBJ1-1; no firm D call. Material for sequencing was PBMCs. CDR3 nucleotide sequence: TGTGCCAGCAGTGCATCCCTATACACTGAAGCTTTCTTT. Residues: CASSASLYTEAFF.